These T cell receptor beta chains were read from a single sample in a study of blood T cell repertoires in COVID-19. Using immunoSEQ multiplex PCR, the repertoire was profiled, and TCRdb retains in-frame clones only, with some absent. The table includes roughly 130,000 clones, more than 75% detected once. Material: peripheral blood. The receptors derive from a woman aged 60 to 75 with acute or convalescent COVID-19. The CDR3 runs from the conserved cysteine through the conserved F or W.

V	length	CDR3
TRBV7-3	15	CASSPAPLTGGGYTF
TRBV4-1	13	CASSQATGGEQFF
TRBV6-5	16	CASSYSSGPLTYEQYF
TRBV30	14	CAWRDRGVGNTIYF
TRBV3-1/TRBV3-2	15	CASTPDGGASYGYTF
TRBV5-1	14	CASSLGQANNEQFF
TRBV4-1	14	CASSRSEDIYGYTF
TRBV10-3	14	CAISGGLAGDEQYF
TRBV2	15	CASSGDRSFNTEAFF
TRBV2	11	CASSAGNTIYF
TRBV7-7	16	CASSLGTSGKTDTQYF
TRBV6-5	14	CASGAAARGYGYTF
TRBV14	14	CASSQVTGLYEQYF
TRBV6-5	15	CASSLQATGSNTIYF
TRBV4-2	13	CASSPTPNSPLHF
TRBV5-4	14	CASSPGTRNTEAFF
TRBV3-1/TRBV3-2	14	CATLLTGSGETQYF
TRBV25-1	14	CASSVQGRGTEAFF
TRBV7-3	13	CASSLSSRNEQFF
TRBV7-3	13	CASSEVAGGGYTF
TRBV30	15	CAWSVSLAGRDTQYF
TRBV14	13	CASSQVRRETQYF
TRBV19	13	CAGRRTDFHGYTF